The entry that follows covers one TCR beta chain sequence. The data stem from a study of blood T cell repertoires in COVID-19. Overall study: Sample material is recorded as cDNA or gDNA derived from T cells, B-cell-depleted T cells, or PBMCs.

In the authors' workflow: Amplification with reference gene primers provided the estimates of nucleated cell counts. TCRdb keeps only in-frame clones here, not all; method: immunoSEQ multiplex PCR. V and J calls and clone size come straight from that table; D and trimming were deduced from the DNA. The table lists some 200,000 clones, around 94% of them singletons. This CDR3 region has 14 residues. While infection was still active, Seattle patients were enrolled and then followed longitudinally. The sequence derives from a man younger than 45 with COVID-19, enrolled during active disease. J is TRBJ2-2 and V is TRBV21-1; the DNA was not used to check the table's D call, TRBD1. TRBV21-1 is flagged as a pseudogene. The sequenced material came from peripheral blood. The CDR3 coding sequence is TGTGCCAGCAGCAAAGACAGGGTGGGCGGGGAGCTGTTTTTT. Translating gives CASSKDRVGGELFF.